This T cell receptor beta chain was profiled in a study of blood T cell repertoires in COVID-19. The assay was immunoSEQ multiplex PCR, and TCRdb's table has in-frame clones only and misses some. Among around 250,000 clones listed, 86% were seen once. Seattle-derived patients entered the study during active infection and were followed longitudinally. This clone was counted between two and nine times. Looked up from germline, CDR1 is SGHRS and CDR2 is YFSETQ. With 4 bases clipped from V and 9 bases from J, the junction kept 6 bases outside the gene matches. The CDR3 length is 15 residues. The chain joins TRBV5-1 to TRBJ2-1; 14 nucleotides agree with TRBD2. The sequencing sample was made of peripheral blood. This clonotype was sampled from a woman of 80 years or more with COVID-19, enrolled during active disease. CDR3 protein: CASSPTSGGAAEQFF. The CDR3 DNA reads TGCGCCAGCAGCCCGACTAGCGGGGGGGCCGCTGAGCAGTTCTTC.